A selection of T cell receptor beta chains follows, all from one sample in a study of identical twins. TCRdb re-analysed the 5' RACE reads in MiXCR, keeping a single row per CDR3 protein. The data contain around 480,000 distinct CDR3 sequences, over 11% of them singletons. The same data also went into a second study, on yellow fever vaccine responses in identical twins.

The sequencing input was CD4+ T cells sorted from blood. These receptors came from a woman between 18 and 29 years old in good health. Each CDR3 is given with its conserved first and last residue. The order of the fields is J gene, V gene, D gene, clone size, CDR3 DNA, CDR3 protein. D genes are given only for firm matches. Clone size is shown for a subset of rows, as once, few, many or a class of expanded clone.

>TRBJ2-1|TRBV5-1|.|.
TGCGCCAGCAGTTCACTCCAGGGGAGCTCCTACAATGAGCAGTTCTTC
CASSSLQGSSYNEQFF
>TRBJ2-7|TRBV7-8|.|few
TGTGCCAGCAGCTTAGATTTAGCAGGGGAGCAGTACTTC
CASSLDLAGEQYF
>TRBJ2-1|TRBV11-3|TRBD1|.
TGTGCCAAATCGACAGGGGACAATGAGCAGTTCTTC
CAKSTGDNEQFF
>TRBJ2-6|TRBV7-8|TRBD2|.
TGTGCCAGCAGCTTAGGGGGCGGGGGACCGAGGTCTGGGGCCAACGTCCTGACTTTC
CASSLGGGGPRSGANVLTF
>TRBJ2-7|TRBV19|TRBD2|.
TGTGCCAGTACCGAGACTGGGAGGGCCTACGAGCAGTACTTC
CASTETGRAYEQYF
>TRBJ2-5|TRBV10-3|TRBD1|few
TGTGCCATCAGTGATTCGGGGACAGTTCAGGGGCAAGAGACCCAGTACTTC
CAISDSGTVQGQETQYF
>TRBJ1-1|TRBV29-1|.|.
TGCAGCGCTGACAGCTTGAACACTGAAGCTTTCTTT
CSADSLNTEAFF
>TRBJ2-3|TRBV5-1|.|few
TGCGCCAGCGGTGGGGGAAAGACAGATACGCAGTATTTT
CASGGGKTDTQYF
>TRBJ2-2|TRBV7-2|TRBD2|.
TGTGCCAGCGGACTAGCGGTGGTCCGGGAGCTGTTTTTT
CASGLAVVRELFF
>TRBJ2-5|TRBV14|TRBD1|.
TGTGCCAGCAGCAAAAGGGGGCTCTTGGAGACCCAGTACTTC
CASSKRGLLETQYF
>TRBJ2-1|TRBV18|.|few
TGTGCCAGCTCACCACGACTAGTATATGAGCAGTTCTTC
CASSPRLVYEQFF
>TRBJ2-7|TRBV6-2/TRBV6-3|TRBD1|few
TGTGCCAGCAGTTACCGCGACAGGGTCGAGCAGTACTTC
CASSYRDRVEQYF
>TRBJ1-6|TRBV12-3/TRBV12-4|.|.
TGTGCCAGCAGTTTCCGAGGCGGATATAATTCACCCCTCCACTTT
CASSFRGGYNSPLHF
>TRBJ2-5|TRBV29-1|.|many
TGCAGCGTTACCTACCAAGAGACCCAGTACTTC
CSVTYQETQYF
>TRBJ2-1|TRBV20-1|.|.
TGCAGTGCTTCTCCGGGACTTTACAATGAGCAGTTCTTC
CSASPGLYNEQFF
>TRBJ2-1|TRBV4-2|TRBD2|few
TGTGCCAGCAGCCAAGAGATGGGACTAGGGTACAATGAGCAGTTCTTC
CASSQEMGLGYNEQFF
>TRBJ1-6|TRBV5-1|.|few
TGCGCCAGCAGCTTAACAGGGAACAATAATTCACCCCTCCACTTT
CASSLTGNNNSPLHF
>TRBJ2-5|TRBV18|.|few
TGTGCCAGCTCACCTGCCCCGACTAGGGCGAGAGAGACCCAGTACTTC
CASSPAPTRARETQYF
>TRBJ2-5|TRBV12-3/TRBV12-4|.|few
TGTGCCAGCAGTTTCGGACCTCAAGAGACCCAGTACTTC
CASSFGPQETQYF
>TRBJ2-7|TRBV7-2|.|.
TGTGCCAGCAGCTCAGGAACGTTCTACGAGCAGTACTTC
CASSSGTFYEQYF
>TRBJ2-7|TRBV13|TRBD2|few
TGTGCCAGCAGCTGGAGCGGGGGGCTCCCCTACGAGCAGTACTTC
CASSWSGGLPYEQYF
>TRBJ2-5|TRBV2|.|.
TGTGCCAGCAGGGGGACGGCGCTAGGGCAAGAGACCCAGTACTTC
CASRGTALGQETQYF
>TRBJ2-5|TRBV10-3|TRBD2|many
TGTGCCATCAGGTCTAGCGGGAGGGAAGAGACCCAGTACTTC
CAIRSSGREETQYF
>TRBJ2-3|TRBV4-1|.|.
TGCGCCAGCAGCCAAGAACGTCAACTGGGAGATACGCAGTATTTT
CASSQERQLGDTQYF
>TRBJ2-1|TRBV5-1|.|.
TGCGCCAGCAGCGCTGGGATTACTTACAATGAGCAGTTCTTC
CASSAGITYNEQFF
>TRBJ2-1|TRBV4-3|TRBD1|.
TGCGCCAGCAGCCAAGATGCCAGGGGGCAGGATGAGCAGTTCTTC
CASSQDARGQDEQFF
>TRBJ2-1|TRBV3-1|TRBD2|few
TGTGCCAGCAGCCAAGTTGTAGCGGGAGGCGGTGAGCAGTTCTTC
CASSQVVAGGGEQFF
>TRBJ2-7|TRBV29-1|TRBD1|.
TGCAGCGTCCGCCCGGGACAGGCCTACGAGCAGTACTTC
CSVRPGQAYEQYF
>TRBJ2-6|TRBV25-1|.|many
TGTGCCAGCAGTGAGAGGGCTGGGGCCAACGTCCTGACTTTC
CASSERAGANVLTF
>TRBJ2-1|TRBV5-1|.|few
TGCGCCAGCAGCAGTTCGGGACGCTTGTCCTACAATGAGCAGTTCTTC
CASSSSGRLSYNEQFF
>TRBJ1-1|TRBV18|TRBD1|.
TGTGCCAGCTCACGAACCACAGGGGGCGAAGGCACTGAAGCTTTCTTT
CASSRTTGGEGTEAFF
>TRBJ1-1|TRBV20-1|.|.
TGCAGTGCTAGTAGACAGCAGAACACTGAAGCTTTCTTT
CSASRQQNTEAFF
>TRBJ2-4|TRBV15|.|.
TGTGCCACCAGCAGAGTTGGGGGAGTAGCCAAAAACATTCAGTACTTC
CATSRVGGVAKNIQYF
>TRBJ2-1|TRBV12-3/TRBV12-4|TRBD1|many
TGTGCCAGCAGTATCGGCCGGACAGGGGCGTCTAGTGAGCAGTTCTTC
CASSIGRTGASSEQFF
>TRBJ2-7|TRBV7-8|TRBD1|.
TGTGCCAGCAGCGCCGACAGGGGCAGCGGCGAGCAGTACTTC
CASSADRGSGEQYF
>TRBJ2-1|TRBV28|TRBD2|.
TGTGCCAGCAGTTTATCCCCCTCCTCCGGGGGGTGGCATGAGCAGTTCTTC
CASSLSPSSGGWHEQFF
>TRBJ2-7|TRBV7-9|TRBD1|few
TGTGCCAGCAGCCCCTCGGGGCAGGGGGCAGGCGAGCAGTACTTC
CASSPSGQGAGEQYF
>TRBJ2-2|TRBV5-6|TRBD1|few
TGTGCCAGCAGCAACCCCGCGGGGCCGGGACAGGGCTCGAACACCGGGGAGCTGTTTTTT
CASSNPAGPGQGSNTGELFF
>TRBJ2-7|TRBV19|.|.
TGTGCCAGTAGTATCAGCGGCATATATTACGAGCAGTACTTC
CASSISGIYYEQYF
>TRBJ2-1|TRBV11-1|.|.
TGTGCCAGCAGCTTATGGGGCCCCGATCCGGAGGGGTCCTACAATGAGCAGTTCTTC
CASSLWGPDPEGSYNEQFF
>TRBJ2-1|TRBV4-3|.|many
TGCGCCAGCAGCCAAGTGGGAATCTACAATGAGCAGTTCTTC
CASSQVGIYNEQFF
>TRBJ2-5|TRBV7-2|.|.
TGTGCCAGCAGCATAGACCAAGAGACCCAGTACTTC
CASSIDQETQYF
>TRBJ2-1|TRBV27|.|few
TGTGCCAGCAGTCGGAGCGGTAGAGCATACAATGAGCAGTTCTTC
CASSRSGRAYNEQFF
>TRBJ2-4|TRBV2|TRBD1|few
TGTGCCAGCAGTCCCAGGACAGGGAAGGCAAACATTCAGTACTTC
CASSPRTGKANIQYF
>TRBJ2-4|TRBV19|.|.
TGTGCCAGTAGTATCTCTGACAGGACTTGGAACATTCAGTACTTC
CASSISDRTWNIQYF
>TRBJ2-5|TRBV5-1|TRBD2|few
TGCGCCAGCAGCTTGGGACTAGCGGGAGGAGAGACCCAGTACTTC
CASSLGLAGGETQYF
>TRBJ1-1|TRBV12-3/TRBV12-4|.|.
TGTGCCAGCAGTTTTCGGGGGGCGCAAACTGAAGCTTTCTTT
CASSFRGAQTEAFF
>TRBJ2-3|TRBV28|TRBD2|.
TGTGCCAGCAGTTTCCCGACTAGCGGGACCCCAGATACGCAGTATTTT
CASSFPTSGTPDTQYF
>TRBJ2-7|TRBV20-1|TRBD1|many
TGCAGTGGCCGGGACAGGGGCTACGAGCAGTACTTC
CSGRDRGYEQYF
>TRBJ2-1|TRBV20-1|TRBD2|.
TGCAGTGCTCCCCAAAAGAGGGGTAGCGGGAGTTTTTGGTCCTACAATGAGCAGTTCTTC
CSAPQKRGSGSFWSYNEQFF
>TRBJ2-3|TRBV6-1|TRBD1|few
TGTGCCAGTTCCAGGGGGTCTGTTTCAGATACGCAGTATTTT
CASSRGSVSDTQYF
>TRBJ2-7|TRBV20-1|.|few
TGCAGTGCCAAAGAAGGGAGGCCATACGAGCAGTACTTC
CSAKEGRPYEQYF
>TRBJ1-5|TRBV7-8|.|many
TGTGCCAGCAGCTCTACGCAGGAGACCAATCAGCCCCAGCATTTT
CASSSTQETNQPQHF
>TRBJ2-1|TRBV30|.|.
TGTGCCTGGAGCCCGGACTTCAATGAGCAGTTCTTC
CAWSPDFNEQFF
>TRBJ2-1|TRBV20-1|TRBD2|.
TGCAGTGCAACGGGACTAGCGGGAACCAATGAGCAGTTCTTC
CSATGLAGTNEQFF
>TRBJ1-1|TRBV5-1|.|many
TGCGCCAGCAGCTTGCAGGCTTCGAACACTGAAGCTTTCTTT
CASSLQASNTEAFF
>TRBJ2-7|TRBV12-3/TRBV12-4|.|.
TGTGCCAGCAGGGCGACTGTAGACCACGAGCAGTACTTC
CASRATVDHEQYF
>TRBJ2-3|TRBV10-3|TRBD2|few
TGTGCCATCAGTCGGCGGGGGGGCCGCACAGATACGCAGTATTTT
CAISRRGGRTDTQYF
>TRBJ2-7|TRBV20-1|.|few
TGCAGTGCCACAAGCTCCTACGAGCAGTACTTC
CSATSSYEQYF
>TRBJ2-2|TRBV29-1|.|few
TGCAGCGTTCCAAGGCAGGGGATAGGGGTCGGGGAGCTGTTTTTT
CSVPRQGIGVGELFF